The source of this T cell receptor (beta chain) is a study of blood T cell repertoires in COVID-19. Residents of about two dozen US areas, aged about 18 to 89 years, made up the participants. In assigning cohorts, the study relied on participant-reported clinical history. CDR3 length equals 15 residues. V lost 4 bases, J lost 1 base, and 7 bases stayed unmatched. The V gene's germline CDR1 is SGHRS and CDR2 YFSETQ. Profiling relied on immunoSEQ multiplex PCR, and the TCRdb table lists in-frame clones only, not all of them. The data show roughly 330,000 clones, 87% seen once. The clonotype comes from a woman aged 30 to 39 who had recovered from COVID-19. The chain recombines TRBV5-1 with TRBJ1-1; 7 bases fit TRBD1. Specimen: PBMCs or T cells enriched from blood (not recorded which). The CDR3 is CASSPWDRSNTEAFF. CDR3 sequence (DNA): TGCGCCAGCAGCCCGTGGGACAGATCGAACACTGAAGCTTTCTTT.